The clone carrying this TCR beta chain has a handful of counts. Its target is not known. Graves' hyperthyroidism showing no ophthalmopathy progression within 18 months was considered stable. Patients showing uncontrolled infection, other autoimmune disease, pregnancy or lactation were ineligible. This sample stems from a study of T cells in Graves' hyperthyroidism and ophthalmopathy. General observations from the study: Ophthalmopathy could be told apart from stable hyperthyroidism with a 13 V-J model.

RNA transcripts served as the template for amplifying TCR beta CDR3 regions. When the TCR CDR3 underwent first-round RT-PCR, the HTBI primer set was used. A single record per CDR3 protein comes from TCRdb applying MiXCR to the multiplex PCR reads. Of about 560,000 distinct CDR3 sequences listed, roughly a sixth are singletons. Trimming left V 5 bases short and J 6 bases short, with 14 bases between. The CDR3 runs 14 residues. The germline gives CDR1 LNHDA, CDR2 SQIVND (reference sequence). Source material: blood. This rearrangement joins TRBV19 to TRBJ2-1; D possibly uses TRBD1 or TRBD2 (5 bases each). The receptor comes from a woman aged 18-35 years with Graves' hyperthyroidism. This CDR3 is CASSVPGTSNEQFF. The CDR3 DNA sequence: TGTGCCAGTAGTGTTCCCGGGACGAGCAATGAGCAGTTCTTC.